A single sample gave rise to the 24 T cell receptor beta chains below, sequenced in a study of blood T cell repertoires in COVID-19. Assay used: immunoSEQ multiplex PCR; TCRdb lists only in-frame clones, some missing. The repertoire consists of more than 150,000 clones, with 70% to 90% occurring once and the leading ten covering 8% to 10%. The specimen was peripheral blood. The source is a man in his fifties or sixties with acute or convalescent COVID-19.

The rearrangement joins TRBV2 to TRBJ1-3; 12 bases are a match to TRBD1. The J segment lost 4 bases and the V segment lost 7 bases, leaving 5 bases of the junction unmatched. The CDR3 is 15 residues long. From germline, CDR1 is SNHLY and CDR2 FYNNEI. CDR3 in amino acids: CASIRDRGLGNTIYF. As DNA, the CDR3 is TGTGCCAGCATCAGGGACAGGGGGCTAGGAAACACCATATATTTT.

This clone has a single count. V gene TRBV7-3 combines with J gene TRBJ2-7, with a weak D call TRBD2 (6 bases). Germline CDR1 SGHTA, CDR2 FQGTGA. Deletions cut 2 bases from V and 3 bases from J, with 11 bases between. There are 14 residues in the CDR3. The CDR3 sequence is CASSLVGGGYEQYF. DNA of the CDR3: TGTGCCAGCAGCTTAGTCGGGGGAGGCTACGAGCAGTACTTC.

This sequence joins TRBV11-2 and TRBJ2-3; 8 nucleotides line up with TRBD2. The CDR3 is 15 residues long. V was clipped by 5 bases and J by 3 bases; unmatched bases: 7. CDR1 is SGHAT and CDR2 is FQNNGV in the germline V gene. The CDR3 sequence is CASSREGLDTDTQYF. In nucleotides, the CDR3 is TGTGCCAGCAGCCGAGAGGGACTAGATACAGATACGCAGTATTTT. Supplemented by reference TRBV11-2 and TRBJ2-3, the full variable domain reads EAGVAQSPRYKIIEKRQSVAFWCNPISGHATLYWYQQILGQGPKLLIQFQNNGVVDDSQLPKDRFSAERLKGVDSTLKIQPAKLEDSAVYLCASSREGLDTDTQYFGPGTRLTVL.

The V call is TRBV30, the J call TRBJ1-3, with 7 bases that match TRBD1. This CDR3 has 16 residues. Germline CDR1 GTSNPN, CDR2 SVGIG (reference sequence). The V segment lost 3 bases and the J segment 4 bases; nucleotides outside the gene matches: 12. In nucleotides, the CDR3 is TGTGCCTGGAGCGAGGACAGGCCCGAGTACGGAAACACCATATATTTT. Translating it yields CAWSEDRPEYGNTIYF. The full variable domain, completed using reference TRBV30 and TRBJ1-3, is SQTIHQWPATLVQPVGSPLSLECTVEGTSNPNLYWYRQAAGRGLQLLFYSVGIGQISSEVPQNLSASRPQDRQFILSSKKLLLSDSGFYLCAWSEDRPEYGNTIYFGEGSWLTVV.

Here the CDR3 DNA reads TGTGCCAGCAGCTTGAAGGGGATGGGTCAGCCCCAGCATTTT. This gives the protein CASSLKGMGQPQHF. The chain employs TRBV7-9 and TRBJ1-5, with a possible D match to TRBD1 (5 bases). The germline V gene has CDR1 SEHNR and CDR2 FQNEAQ (reference sequence). V lost 3 bases to trimming and J lost 6 bases, with 12 bases between them. The CDR3 sequence is 14 residues long.

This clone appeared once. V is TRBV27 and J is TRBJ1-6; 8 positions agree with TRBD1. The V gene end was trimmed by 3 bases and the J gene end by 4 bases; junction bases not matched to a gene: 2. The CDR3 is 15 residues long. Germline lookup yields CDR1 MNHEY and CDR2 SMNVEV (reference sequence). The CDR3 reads CASSFGQGYNSPLHF. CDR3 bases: TGTGCCAGCAGTTTCGGACAGGGATATAATTCACCCCTCCACTTT.

The CDR3 DNA reads TGCGCCAGCAGCACAGAGGGACAGGGGTCGAATTCACCCCTCCACTTT. It encodes CASSTEGQGSNSPLHF. V usage is TRBV5-1 and J usage is TRBJ1-6; 10 bases align to TRBD1. V lost 4 bases to trimming and J lost 7 bases; unmatched junction nucleotides: 8. CDR3 length equals 16 residues. Germline V gene sequence: CDR1 SGHRS, CDR2 YFSETQ.

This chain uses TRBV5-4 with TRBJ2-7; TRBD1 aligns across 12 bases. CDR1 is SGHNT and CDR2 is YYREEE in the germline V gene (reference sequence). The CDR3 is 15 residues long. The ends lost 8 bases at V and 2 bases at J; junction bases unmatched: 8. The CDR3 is CASSAGTGGAYEQYF. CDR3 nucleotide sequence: TGTGCCAGTAGTGCCGGGACAGGGGGCGCCTACGAGCAGTACTTC.

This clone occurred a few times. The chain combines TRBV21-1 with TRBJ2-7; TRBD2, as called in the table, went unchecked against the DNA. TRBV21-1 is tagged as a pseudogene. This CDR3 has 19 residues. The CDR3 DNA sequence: TGTGCCAGCAGCGGGCCGCGGGAGGGATTCATACCCCTCTCCTACGAGCAGTACTTC. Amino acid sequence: CASSGPREGFIPLSYEQYF.

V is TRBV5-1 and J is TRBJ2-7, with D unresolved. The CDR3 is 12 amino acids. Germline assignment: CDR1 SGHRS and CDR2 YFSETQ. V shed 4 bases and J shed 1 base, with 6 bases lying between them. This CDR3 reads CASSLYSYEQYF. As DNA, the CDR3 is TGCGCCAGCAGCCTGTATTCCTACGAGCAGTACTTC.

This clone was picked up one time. The CDR3 sequence: CASSLRLAVRDEQYF. The CDR3 DNA reads as TGTGCCAGCAGCTTACGGCTAGCGGTGCGGGACGAGCAGTACTTC. This sequence joins TRBV11-2 and TRBJ2-7, with 7 bases that match TRBD2. Trimming removed 2 bases from V and 5 bases from J; junction bases left unmatched: 9. Germline CDR1 reads SGHAT; CDR2 reads FQNNGV. The CDR3 covers 15 residues.

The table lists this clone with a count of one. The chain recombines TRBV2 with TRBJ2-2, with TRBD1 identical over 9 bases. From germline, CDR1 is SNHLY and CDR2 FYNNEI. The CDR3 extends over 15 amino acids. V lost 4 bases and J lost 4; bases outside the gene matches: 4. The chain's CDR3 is CASSGPGQGTGELFF. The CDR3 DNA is TGTGCCAGCAGTGGTCCGGGACAGGGCACCGGGGAGCTGTTTTTT.

The CDR3 reads CAISQAGEAEQYF. The CDR3 coding sequence is TGTGCCATCAGCCAAGCGGGAGAGGCCGAGCAGTACTTC. The V and J genes are TRBV10-3 and TRBJ2-7; 8 bases fit TRBD2. This CDR3 is built from 13 residues. V shed 6 bases, J shed 6 bases, and the junction held 7 bases outside the gene matches. Germline CDR1 is ENHRY and CDR2 is SYGVKD.

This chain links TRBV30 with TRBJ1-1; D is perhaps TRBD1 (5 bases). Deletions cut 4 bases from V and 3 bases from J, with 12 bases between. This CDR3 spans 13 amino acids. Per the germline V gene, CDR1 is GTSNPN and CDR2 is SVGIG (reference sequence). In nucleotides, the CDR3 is TGTGCCTGGAAGAAGGGGTTGGACACTGAAGCTTTCTTT. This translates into CAWKKGLDTEAFF.

This chain's CDR3 is CASSPRLGSSYNEQFF. DNA of the CDR3: TGTGCCAGCAGTCCCCGACTGGGGAGCTCCTACAATGAGCAGTTCTTC. The chain joins TRBV28 to TRBJ2-1, with a weak D call TRBD2 (5 bases). The CDR3 extends over 16 amino acids. The V and J ends lost 5 bases and 0 bases respectively, with 14 bases between them. Per germline, CDR1 MDHEN and CDR2 SYDVKM. The whole variable domain, filled in from reference TRBV28 and TRBJ2-1, reads DVKVTQSSRYLVKRTGEKVFLECVQDMDHENMFWYRQDPGLGLRLIYFSYDVKMKEKGDIPEGYSVSREKKERFSLILESASTNQTSMYLCASSPRLGSSYNEQFFGPGTRLTVL.

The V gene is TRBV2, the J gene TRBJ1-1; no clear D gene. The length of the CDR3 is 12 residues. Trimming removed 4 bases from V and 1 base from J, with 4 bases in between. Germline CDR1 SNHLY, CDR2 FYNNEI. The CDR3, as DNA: TGTGCCAGCAGTGCCGGGAACACTGAAGCTTTCTTT. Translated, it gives CASSAGNTEAFF.

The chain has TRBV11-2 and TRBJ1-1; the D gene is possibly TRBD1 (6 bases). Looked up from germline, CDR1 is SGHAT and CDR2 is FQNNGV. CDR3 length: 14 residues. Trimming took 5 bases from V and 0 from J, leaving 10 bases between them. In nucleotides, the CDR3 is TGTGCCAGCAGCCCGGACAGTTTGAACACTGAAGCTTTCTTT. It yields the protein CASSPDSLNTEAFF.

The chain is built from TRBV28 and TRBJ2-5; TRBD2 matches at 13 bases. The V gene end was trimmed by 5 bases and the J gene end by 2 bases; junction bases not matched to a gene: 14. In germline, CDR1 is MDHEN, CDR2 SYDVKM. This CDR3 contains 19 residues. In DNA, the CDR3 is TGTGCCAGCAGTCCCCGTCTGGGACTAGCGGGACCGTGGCAAGAGACCCAGTACTTC. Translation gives CASSPRLGLAGPWQETQYF.

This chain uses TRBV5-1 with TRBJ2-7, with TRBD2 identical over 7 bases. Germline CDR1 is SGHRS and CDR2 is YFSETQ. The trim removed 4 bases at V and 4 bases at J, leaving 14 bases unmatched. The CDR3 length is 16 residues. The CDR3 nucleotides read TGCGCCAGCAGCCCGACCGGGTCGGGAGGTTCGTACGAGCAGTACTTC. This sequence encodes CASSPTGSGGSYEQYF.

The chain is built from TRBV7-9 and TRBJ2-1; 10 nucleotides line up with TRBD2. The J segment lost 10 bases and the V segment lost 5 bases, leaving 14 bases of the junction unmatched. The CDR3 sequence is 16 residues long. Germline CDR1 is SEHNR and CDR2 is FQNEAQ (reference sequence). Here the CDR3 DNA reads TGTGCCAGCAGCCTCGGGGTGTCGCTAGCGGGAGAAGAGCAGTTCTTC. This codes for CASSLGVSLAGEEQFF.

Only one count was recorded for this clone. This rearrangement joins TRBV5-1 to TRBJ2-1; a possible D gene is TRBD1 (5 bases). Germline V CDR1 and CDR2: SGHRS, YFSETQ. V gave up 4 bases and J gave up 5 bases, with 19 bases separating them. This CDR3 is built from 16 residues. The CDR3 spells CASSLGPQGLHNEQFF. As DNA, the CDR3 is TGCGCCAGCAGCCTGGGCCCCCAGGGTCTCCACAATGAGCAGTTCTTC.

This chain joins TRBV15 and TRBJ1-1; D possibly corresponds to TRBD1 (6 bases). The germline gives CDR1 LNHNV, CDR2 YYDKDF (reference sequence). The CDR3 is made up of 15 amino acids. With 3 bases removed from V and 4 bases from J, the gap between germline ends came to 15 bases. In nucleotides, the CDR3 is TGTGCCACCAGCAGGGACAGTAAAGAGGCCACTGAAGCTTTCTTT. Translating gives CATSRDSKEATEAFF.

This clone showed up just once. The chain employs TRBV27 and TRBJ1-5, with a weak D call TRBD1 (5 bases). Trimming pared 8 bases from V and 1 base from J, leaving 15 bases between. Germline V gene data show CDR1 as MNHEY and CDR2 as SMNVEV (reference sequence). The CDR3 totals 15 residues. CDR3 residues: CASAKAGTSNQPQHF. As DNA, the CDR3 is TGTGCCAGCGCAAAAGCGGGGACGAGCAATCAGCCCCAGCATTTT.

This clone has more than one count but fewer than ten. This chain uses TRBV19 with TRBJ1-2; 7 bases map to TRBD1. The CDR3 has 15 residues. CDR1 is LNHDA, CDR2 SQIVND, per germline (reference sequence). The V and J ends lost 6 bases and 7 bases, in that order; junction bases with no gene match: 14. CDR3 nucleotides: TGTGCCAGTAGCCAACAGGGGTCGAGGCTTGGTGGCTACACCTTC. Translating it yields CASSQQGSRLGGYTF. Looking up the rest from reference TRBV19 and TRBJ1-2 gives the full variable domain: DGGITQSPKYLFRKEGQNVTLSCEQNLNHDAMYWYRQDPGQGLRLIYYSQIVNDFQKGDIAEGYSVSREKKESFPLTVTSAQKNPTAFYLCASSQQGSRLGGYTFGSGTRLTVV.